This entry is about one T cell receptor beta chain. Its antigen is not identified. Expressed TCRB transcripts were sequenced because the isolated RNA had all been reverse transcribed beforehand. Sequencing was performed with immunoSEQ multiplex PCR; in TCRdb, only in-frame clones are kept and a portion is missing. The data show under 450,000 clones, approximately 15% seen once. This CDR3 comprises 14 residues. Between the trimmed V and J ends, which lost 4 bases and 0 bases, there was a span of 10 bases. Germline lookup yields CDR1 GTSNPN and CDR2 SVGIG (reference sequence). The data belong to a study of beta chain features in type 1 diabetes. Regarding the study as a whole: Still unanswered here is whether HLA type influences TCRB rearrangement.

Donors underwent one heparinised blood draw, 90 to 150 mL on average. It was via CD45RO/CCR7/CD25/CD127/CD95/CD27 that CD4+ naive, central memory, regulatory and stem cell-like memory cells were sorted. The chain has TRBV30 and TRBJ2-4; tentatively, D is TRBD2 (6 bases). This TCR derives from a woman aged 18-29 years in good health. Sequenced input: naive CD4+ T cells from blood. As DNA, the CDR3 is TGTGCCTGGATTAAAGCGGGAGCCAAAAACATTCAGTACTTC. Encoded protein: CAWIKAGAKNIQYF.